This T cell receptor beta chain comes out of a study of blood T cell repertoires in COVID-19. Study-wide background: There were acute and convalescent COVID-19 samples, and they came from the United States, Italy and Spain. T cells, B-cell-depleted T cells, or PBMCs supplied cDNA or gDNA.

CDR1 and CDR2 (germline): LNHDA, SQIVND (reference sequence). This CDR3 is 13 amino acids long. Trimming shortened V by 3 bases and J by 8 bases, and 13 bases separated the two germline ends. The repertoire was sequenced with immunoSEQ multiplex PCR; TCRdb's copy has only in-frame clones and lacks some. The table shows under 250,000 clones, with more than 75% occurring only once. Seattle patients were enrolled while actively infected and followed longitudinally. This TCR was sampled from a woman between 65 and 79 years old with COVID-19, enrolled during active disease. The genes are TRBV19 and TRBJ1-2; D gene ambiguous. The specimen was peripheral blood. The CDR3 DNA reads TGTGCCAGTAGTATCGATTCAACTAAGGGCTACACCTTC. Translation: CASSIDSTKGYTF.